This entry features one TCR beta chain sequence. What it recognizes is unknown. PCR was performed using 60 Vbeta and 13 Jbeta primers. Libraries were prepared by immunoSEQ multiplex PCR; TCRdb keeps only in-frame clonotypes and omits some of them. The sample carries 150,000 to 200,000 clones, roughly 87% recorded once. The sample comes from a study of cytomegalovirus exposure and HLA in healthy donors. Study-wide background: Genetic ancestry analysis placed over 65% of the roughly 400 donors that were genotyped in the Caucasian-associated cluster. Findings of the study overall: Researchers catalogued some 160 TCR beta chains as cytomegalovirus-associated. In a later analysis, HLA-associated beta chains showed higher expansion and lower generation probabilities than comparable chains.

Germline V gene sequence: CDR1 SGHNT, CDR2 YYREEE (reference sequence). With 4 bases removed from V and 7 bases from J, the gap between germline ends came to 21 bases. This CDR3 comprises 15 residues. At the time of sampling, donors were nominally healthy, though unrecorded immune exposures were likely. The sample comprised PBMCs. The V call is TRBV5-4, the J call TRBJ2-7; D not certain. This sequence was found in a boy under 10 years old in good health and CMV-seronegative. CDR3 sequence: CASSRRLAEPREQYF. DNA for the CDR3: TGTGCCAGCAGCCGTCGCCTGGCTGAACCGCGGGAGCAGTACTTC. Combining the CDR3 with reference TRBV5-4 and TRBJ2-7 gives the whole variable domain ETGVTQSPTHLIKTRGQQVTLRCSSQSGHNTVSWYQQALGQGPQFIFQYYREEENGRGNFPPRFSGLQFPNYSSELNVNALELDDSALYLCASSRRLAEPREQYFGPGTRLTVT.